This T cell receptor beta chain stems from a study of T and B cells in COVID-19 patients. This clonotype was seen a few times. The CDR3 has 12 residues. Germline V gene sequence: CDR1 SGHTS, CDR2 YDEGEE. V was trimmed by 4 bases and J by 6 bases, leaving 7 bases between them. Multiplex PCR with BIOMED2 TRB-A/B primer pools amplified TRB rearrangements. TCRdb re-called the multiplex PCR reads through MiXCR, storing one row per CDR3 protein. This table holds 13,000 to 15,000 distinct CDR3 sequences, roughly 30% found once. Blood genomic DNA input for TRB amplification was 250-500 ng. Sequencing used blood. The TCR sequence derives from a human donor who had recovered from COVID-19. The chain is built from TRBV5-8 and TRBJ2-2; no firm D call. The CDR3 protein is CASSVWAGELFF. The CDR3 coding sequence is TGTGCCAGCAGCGTTTGGGCCGGGGAGCTGTTTTTT.